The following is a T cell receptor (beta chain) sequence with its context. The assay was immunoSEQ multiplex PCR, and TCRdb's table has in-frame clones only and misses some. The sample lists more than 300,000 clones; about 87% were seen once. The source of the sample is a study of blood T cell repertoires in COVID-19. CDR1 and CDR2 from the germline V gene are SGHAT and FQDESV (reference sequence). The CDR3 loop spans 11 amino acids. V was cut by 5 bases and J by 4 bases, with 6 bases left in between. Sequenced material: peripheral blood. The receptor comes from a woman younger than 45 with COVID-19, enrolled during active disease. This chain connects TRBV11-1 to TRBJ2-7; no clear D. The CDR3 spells CASSISYEQYF. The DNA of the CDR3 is TGTGCCAGCAGCATATCGTACGAGCAGTACTTC.